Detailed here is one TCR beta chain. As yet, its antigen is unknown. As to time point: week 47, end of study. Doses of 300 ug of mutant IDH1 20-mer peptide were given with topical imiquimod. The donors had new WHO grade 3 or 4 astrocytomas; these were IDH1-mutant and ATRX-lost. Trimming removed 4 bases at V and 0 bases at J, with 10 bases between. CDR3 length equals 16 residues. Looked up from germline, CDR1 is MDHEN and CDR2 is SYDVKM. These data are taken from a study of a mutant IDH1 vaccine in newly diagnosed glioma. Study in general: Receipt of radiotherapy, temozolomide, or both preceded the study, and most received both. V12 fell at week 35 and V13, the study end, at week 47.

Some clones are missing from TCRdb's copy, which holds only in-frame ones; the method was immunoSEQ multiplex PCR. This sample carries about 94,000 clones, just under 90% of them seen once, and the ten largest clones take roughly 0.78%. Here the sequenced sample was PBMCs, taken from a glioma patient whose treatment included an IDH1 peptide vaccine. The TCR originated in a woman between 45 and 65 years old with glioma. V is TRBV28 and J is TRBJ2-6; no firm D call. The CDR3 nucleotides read TGTGCCAGCAGTTCAAGCAGTAGCTCTGGGGCCAACGTCCTGACTTTC. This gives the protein CASSSSSSSGANVLTF.